This TCR beta chain was observed in a study of blood T cell repertoires in COVID-19. Across the study: PBMCs, B-cell-depleted T cells, or T cells provided the cDNA or gDNA that made up the material.

This CDR3 is built from 20 residues. V lost 0 bases and J lost 5; bases outside the gene matches: 20. Germline values: CDR1 SGHRS, CDR2 YFSETQ. Per the authors' pipeline: Amplification of reference gene primers provided the estimated nucleated cell counts. Measured with immunoSEQ multiplex PCR; TCRdb has only the in-frame clones, and not every one. V, J and clone size derive from that table, while D and trimming were established from the DNA sequence. Here the sample spans over 200,000 clones, 70% to 80% being singletons. This chain joins TRBV5-1 and TRBJ2-5, with 9 nucleotides matching TRBD2. This sequence was found in a woman older than 75 with acute or convalescent COVID-19. Sequenced sample: peripheral blood. The CDR3 region is CASSLVRTGGVAGVAETQYF. The CDR3 DNA is TGCGCCAGCAGCTTGGTTAGGACAGGCGGTGTAGCGGGAGTTGCGGAGACCCAGTACTTC.